The sequence of this TCR beta chain was determined in a study of blood T cell repertoires in COVID-19. Study overall: Both acute and convalescent COVID-19 samples were obtained from the United States, Italy and Spain. T cells, B-cell-depleted T cells, or PBMCs supplied cDNA or gDNA.

Data came from immunoSEQ multiplex PCR; TCRdb stores just in-frame clones and leaves some out. This sample has approximately 16,000 clones, with 75% to 85% found just once. Sequenced sample: peripheral blood. This TCR derives from an elderly man with active or convalescent COVID-19.

The CDR3 sequence is CASSLTKWGGPDNEQFF. In DNA form, the CDR3 reads TGTGCCAGCAGCTTGACTAAATGGGGGGGCCCCGACAATGAGCAGTTCTTC. The gene calls are TRBV5-8 and TRBJ2-1; D is perhaps TRBD2 (7 bases). The CDR3 length is 17 residues. In germline, CDR1 is SGHTS, CDR2 YDEGEE. V lost 1 base to trimming and J lost 5 bases, with 19 bases between them.